This T cell receptor (beta chain) was obtained from a study of circulating and synovial CD4+ cells in juvenile arthritis. Study-level points and caveats: Measured synovium overlap likely understates the true shared repertoire. Some such blood samples were as oligoclonal as synovium.

Points on this clone: The antigen remains unidentified.

Trimming took off 8 bases at V and 2 bases at J, with 13 bases between the two ends. Germline values: CDR1 MNHEY, CDR2 SVGAGI. This CDR3 region has 14 residues. Sequenced by immunoSEQ multiplex PCR; TCRdb stores in-frame clones only, minus some. This sample has 30,000 to 40,000 clones, with less than 97% found just once. V and J are TRBV6-5 and TRBJ1-5; a possible D gene is TRBD1 (5 bases). Sequencing input: CD4+ T cells from blood. This TCR was recovered from a human donor with juvenile idiopathic arthritis. Written as DNA, the CDR3 is TGTGCCAGCTCCCGAGGCAGGGGCAATCAGCCCCAGCATTTT. Its protein is CASSRGRGNQPQHF.